This section outlines one TCR beta chain sequence together with its context. Antigen: not known. The sample comes from a study of cytomegalovirus exposure and HLA in healthy donors. In the study overall: Most donors, approximately 82% of a few hundred genotyped, fell in the Caucasian-associated ancestry cluster.

60 Vbeta and 13 Jbeta primers were used in PCR. Sequencing used immunoSEQ multiplex PCR; TCRdb keeps in-frame clones, though not all of them. Among 80,000 or so clones, roughly 74% were seen once, and the ten largest hold 3% to 4%. General study findings and limits: Sequence variants that were highly shared formed a cluster that was likely a sequencing artifact.

This CDR3 region has 12 residues. V was cut by 4 bases and J by 5 bases, with 9 bases left in between. Germline CDR1 and CDR2: KGHSH and LQKENI. The sample comprised PBMCs. V and J are TRBV18 and TRBJ2-7; D possibly corresponds to TRBD1 (5 bases). The sequence derives from a man aged 35-49 years in good health and CMV-seronegative. The CDR3 sequence is CASSLLGDEQYF. The CDR3 nucleotides read TGTGCCAGCTCACTTTTAGGGGACGAGCAGTACTTC.